One sample yielded the 26 T cell receptor beta chains listed below, sequenced in a study of blood T cell repertoires in COVID-19 (dated by TCRdb to about 2020). To prepare the library, the immunoSEQ multiplex PCR assay was applied. TCRdb stores this immuneACCESS table with in-frame sequences only. Part of the clones is absent; in the studies checked, under half of the shortfall reflects unresolved V genes, and no reason is known for the rest. This sample gives fewer than 100,000 clones in total; 80% to 85% of them show up just once. Roughly a quarter of the sample belongs to the ten largest clones. The material sequenced was peripheral blood. Receptors originate from a human donor in a cohort sampled during active COVID-19.

The rearrangement joins TRBV6-5 to TRBJ1-6; 7 nucleotides line up with TRBD1. The CDR3 runs 14 residues. The V gene's germline CDR1 is MNHEY and CDR2 SVGAGI. Unmatched junction bases numbered 8, after V lost 8 bases and J lost 7 bases. The CDR3 DNA reads TGTGCCAGCGCTGACAGGGATGACAATTCACCCCTCCACTTT. Translating gives CASADRDDNSPLHF.

The gene calls are TRBV6-5 and TRBJ2-7; 10 bases agree with TRBD1. Germline lookup yields CDR1 MNHEY and CDR2 SVGAGI. The CDR3 contains 15 residues. Losses at the gene ends were 4 bases for V and 7 bases for J; bases not matched to a gene: 10. CDR3 in DNA: TGTGCCAGCAGTTTGCCGGGACAGGGGTCTGGAGAGCAGTACTTC. As protein: CASSLPGQGSGEQYF.

The chain has TRBV4-2 and TRBJ1-2; 9 nucleotides match TRBD1. V shed 5 bases, J shed 4 bases, and the junction held 11 bases outside the gene matches. CDR3 length: 16 amino acids. Germline lookup yields CDR1 LGHNA and CDR2 YNFKEQ. The CDR3 loop is CASSGQDRGLLYGYTF. CDR3 coding DNA: TGTGCCAGCAGCGGCCAGGACAGGGGCCTACTCTATGGCTACACCTTC.

The V and J genes are TRBV6-5 and TRBJ2-3; D perhaps matches TRBD1 (6 bases). Germline CDR1 and CDR2: MNHEY and SVGAGI. The CDR3 totals 15 residues. The germline V and J ends were trimmed by 0 bases and 4 bases, with 11 bases remaining between them. This chain's CDR3 is CASSYSDSKADTQYF. CDR3 in DNA: TGTGCCAGCAGTTACTCGGACAGTAAGGCAGATACGCAGTATTTT.

The chain employs TRBV6-6 and TRBJ1-1; 7 bases align to TRBD1. The CDR3 is 13 residues long. Unmatched junction bases numbered 4, after V lost 6 bases and J lost 3 bases. The germline V gene encodes CDR1 MNHNY and CDR2 SVGAGI (reference sequence). DNA for the CDR3: TGTGCCAGCAGCCTCAGGGGGGACACTGAAGCTTTCTTT. Its translation is CASSLRGDTEAFF.

The J gene is TRBJ1-6, the V gene TRBV13, with D tentatively TRBD1 (6 bases). Trimming removed 5 bases from V and 9 bases from J, with 23 bases in between. The CDR3 consists of 17 residues. From germline, CDR1 is PRHDT and CDR2 FYEKMQ (reference sequence). CDR3 in amino acids: CASSQARRGPPTSPLHF. CDR3 nucleotide sequence: TGTGCCAGCAGCCAAGCCCGCAGGGGCCCCCCTACTTCACCCCTCCACTTT.

The chain recombines TRBV18 with TRBJ2-3, with TRBD2 matching 12 bases. The CDR3 runs 19 residues. Trimming cost V 1 base and J 5 bases; bases outside gene matches: 13. Germline CDR1 reads KGHSH; CDR2 reads LQKENI. The CDR3 sequence is CASSPLPLGRLAGEDTQYF. The CDR3 region has the DNA TGTGCCAGCTCACCACTACCTCTAGGCCGACTAGCGGGGGAAGATACGCAGTATTTT.

J is TRBJ2-7 and V is TRBV6-6, with TRBD2 identical over 9 bases. V lost 4 bases to trimming and J lost 3 bases; unmatched junction nucleotides: 10. The germline V gene encodes CDR1 MNHNY and CDR2 SVGAGI (reference sequence). This CDR3 has 16 residues. DNA for the CDR3: TGTGCCAGCAGTTCCCCTACTCTAGCGGGGTTCTACGAGCAGTACTTC. Amino acid sequence: CASSSPTLAGFYEQYF.

This clone showed up many times. The rearrangement uses TRBV2 and TRBJ1-5, with 8 bases that match TRBD1. CDR3 length equals 15 residues. Trimming cost V 6 bases and J 4 bases; bases outside gene matches: 8. Germline values: CDR1 SNHLY, CDR2 FYNNEI. CDR3 region: CASRDGQGANQPQHF. Written as DNA, the CDR3 is TGTGCCAGCAGGGACGGGCAGGGGGCGAATCAGCCCCAGCATTTT.

The rearrangement links TRBV18 to TRBJ1-6, with D unclear. The germline gives CDR1 KGHSH, CDR2 LQKENI. The germline V and J ends were trimmed by 1 base and 3 bases, with 7 bases remaining between them. This CDR3 is built from 15 residues. The CDR3 region is CASSPLPDYNSPLHF. In DNA, the CDR3 is TGTGCCAGCTCACCACTACCAGACTATAATTCACCCCTCCACTTT.

The chain combines TRBV6-5 with TRBJ1-4; possible D gene TRBD1, 6 bases. Trimming took off 7 bases at V and 3 bases at J, with 15 bases between the two ends. Per the germline V gene, CDR1 is MNHEY and CDR2 is SVGAGI. The CDR3 has 15 residues. CDR3 sequence (DNA): TGTGCCAGCACCGATCAGCCAGGGGCTAATGAAAAACTGTTTTTT. Protein sequence: CASTDQPGANEKLFF.

The rearrangement uses TRBV9 and TRBJ2-5; D is unresolved. The CDR3 runs 13 residues. In germline, CDR1 is SGDLS, CDR2 YYNGEE. V was shortened by 3 bases and J by 5 bases, with 11 bases between the two germline ends. The CDR3 sequence: CASSALEVETQYF. The DNA for the CDR3 is TGTGCCAGCAGCGCCCTCGAGGTGGAGACCCAGTACTTC.

This chain connects TRBV21-1 to TRBJ2-4; the D call of TRBD2 is as the table states it, not checked on the DNA. TRBV21-1 is reported as a pseudogene. The CDR3 runs to 16 residues. CDR3 in amino acids: CASSKRGMIAKNIQYF. CDR3 nucleotide sequence: TGTGCCAGCAGCAAAAGAGGTATGATAGCCAAAAACATTCAGTACTTC.

This clone was found once. This chain uses TRBV2 with TRBJ2-1, with TRBD1 matching 7 bases. This CDR3 has 15 amino acids. Germline loops: CDR1 SNHLY, CDR2 FYNNEI. V shed 4 bases, J shed 4 bases, and the junction held 7 bases outside the gene matches. The CDR3 loop reads CASSGLRGFYNEQFF. The DNA of the CDR3 is TGTGCCAGCAGTGGACTCAGGGGGTTTTACAATGAGCAGTTCTTC.

The genes are TRBV5-1 and TRBJ1-4, with TRBD1 matching over 10 bases. Trimming removed 4 bases from V and 8 bases from J; junction bases left unmatched: 8. Germline CDR1 SGHRS, CDR2 YFSETQ. The CDR3 contains 15 residues. In DNA form, the CDR3 reads TGCGCCAGCAGCCCCGAGGACAGGGGGGGGGAAAAACTGTTTTTT. Encoded protein: CASSPEDRGGEKLFF.

V usage is TRBV5-1 and J usage is TRBJ2-1; D perhaps matches TRBD2 (6 bases). V lost 0 bases, J lost 7 bases, and 11 bases lay in between. Germline CDR1 reads SGHRS; CDR2 reads YFSETQ. CDR3 length: 14 amino acids. The CDR3 spells CASSLEQEGNEQFF. The CDR3 DNA sequence: TGCGCCAGCAGCTTGGAACAGGAGGGGAATGAGCAGTTCTTC.

The V call is TRBV5-1, the J call TRBJ2-2; 7 nucleotides match TRBD1. Per germline, CDR1 SGHRS and CDR2 YFSETQ. After removal of 5 bases from V and 6 bases from J, the junction contained 7 bases not matched to a gene. The CDR3 is made up of 14 amino acids. DNA for the CDR3: TGCGCCAGCAGGGACAGGCAGCTCGCCGGGGAGCTGTTTTTT. This sequence encodes CASRDRQLAGELFF.

The rearrangement links TRBV4-2 to TRBJ2-1, with D possibly matching TRBD2 (6 bases). Deletions cut 0 bases from V and 7 bases from J, with 19 bases between. CDR1 is LGHNA, CDR2 YNFKEQ, per germline. This CDR3 spans 17 amino acids. CDR3 loop: CASSQDLYTGVPNEQFF. DNA for the CDR3: TGTGCCAGCAGCCAAGATCTGTATACGGGGGTCCCTAATGAGCAGTTCTTC.

The chain carries TRBV5-1 and TRBJ2-3; 13 bases are a match to TRBD2. Unmatched junction bases numbered 9, after V lost 2 bases and J lost 6 bases. Germline values: CDR1 SGHRS, CDR2 YFSETQ. The CDR3 spans 17 residues. The CDR3 DNA follows: TGCGCCAGCAGCTTCCAGACTAGCGGGGGGCCTGGGGATACGCAGTATTTT. It codes for CASSFQTSGGPGDTQYF.

The V call is TRBV5-4, the J call TRBJ2-1; perhaps TRBD1 as D (6 bases). Germline V lookup: CDR1 SGHNT, CDR2 YYREEE (reference sequence). The CDR3 is made up of 15 amino acids. Trimming took off 4 bases at V and 1 base at J, with 12 bases between the two ends. Here the CDR3 DNA reads TGTGCCAGCAGCACCACGGACAGATCCTACAATGAGCAGTTCTTC. Protein: CASSTTDRSYNEQFF.

This sequence joins TRBV5-1 and TRBJ2-3, with a weak D call TRBD1 (5 bases). Germline values: CDR1 SGHRS, CDR2 YFSETQ. The CDR3 consists of 16 residues. Trimming removed 1 base from V and 4 bases from J, with 16 bases in between. CDR3 amino acids: CASSLSPYQGADTQYF. For the CDR3, the DNA is TGCGCCAGCAGCTTGTCTCCGTACCAAGGGGCAGATACGCAGTATTTT.

The genes are TRBV5-1 and TRBJ1-1; TRBD1 is a possible D gene (5 bases). CDR3 size: 12 residues. V was cut by 0 bases and J by 8 bases, with 8 bases left in between. Germline V gene sequence: CDR1 SGHRS, CDR2 YFSETQ. This CDR3 is CASSLVRGEAFF. DNA of the CDR3: TGCGCCAGCAGCTTGGTGCGGGGCGAAGCTTTCTTT. Full variable domain (outside the CDR3, taken from reference TRBV5-1 and TRBJ1-1): KAGVTQTPRYLIKTRGQQVTLSCSPISGHRSVSWYQQTPGQGLQFLFEYFSETQRNKGNFPGRFSGRQFSNSRSEMNVSTLELGDSALYLCASSLVRGEAFFGQGTRLTVV.

This clone was observed once. V is TRBV27 and J is TRBJ2-3, with TRBD2 identical over 8 bases. The CDR3 contains 14 residues. Germline trimming cut 6 bases from V and 7 bases from J; bases unmatched to any gene: 9. Germline V gene lookup returns CDR1 MNHEY and CDR2 SMNVEV (reference sequence). Written as DNA, the CDR3 is TGTGCCAGCAGCCAGAGCGGGGGCCTTTATACGCAGTATTTT. Protein sequence: CASSQSGGLYTQYF.

This chain uses TRBV25-1 with TRBJ2-1; 7 bases are a match to TRBD1. V shed 4 bases, J shed 1 base, and the junction held 4 bases outside the gene matches. The CDR3 is made up of 15 amino acids. Germline CDR1 is MGHDK and CDR2 is SYGVNS. The CDR3 region is CASSVAGGSYNEQFF. The CDR3 region has the DNA TGTGCCAGCAGTGTTGCAGGGGGATCCTACAATGAGCAGTTCTTC.

The chain employs TRBV20-1 and TRBJ2-7; D is possibly TRBD2 (5 bases). The V and J ends lost 3 bases and 2 bases respectively, with 11 bases between them. Germline assignment: CDR1 DFQATT and CDR2 SNEGSKA (reference sequence). The CDR3 is 13 amino acids. The CDR3 sequence is CSASSVGAYEQYF. The CDR3 region has the DNA TGCAGTGCTAGTTCGGTCGGGGCCTACGAGCAGTACTTC.

J is TRBJ1-1 and V is TRBV7-3; no firm D call. Per germline, CDR1 SGHTA and CDR2 FQGTGA. V lost 6 bases to trimming and J lost 3 bases, with 11 bases between them. The CDR3 loop spans 13 amino acids. The CDR3 region is CASSSTVDTEAFF. CDR3 DNA sequence: TGTGCCAGCAGTTCTACTGTGGACACTGAAGCTTTCTTT.